Listed below are T cell receptor beta chains from one sample, sequenced in a study of blood T cell repertoires in COVID-19. Measured with immunoSEQ multiplex PCR; TCRdb has only the in-frame clones, and not every one. The sample holds over 85,000 clones; less than 90% are singletons and the top ten take around 4.1%. The sample consisted of peripheral blood. The origin of the receptors is a man aged 55 to 70 with acute or convalescent COVID-19. The CDR3 runs from the conserved cysteine through the conserved F or W. A D gene is named only where the DNA matches it firmly.

- | TRBV18 | CASSPPGRDGYTF
- | TRBV30 | CAWSIGVYEQYF
TRBD2 | TRBV7-3 | CASSLAGAKETQYF
- | TRBV25-1 | CASSGRTVLNEKLFF
- | TRBV15 | CATSRDGWEPEAFF
- | TRBV6-4 | CASSDSVQGHEQYF
TRBD1 | TRBV7-2 | CASSQGQVNIQYF
- | TRBV7-7 | CASSLGLANEQFF
TRBD2 | TRBV5-1 | CASSFSAGGTGELFF
TRBD2 | TRBV19 | CASRKPGTSGGIGNEQFF
TRBD1 | TRBV7-9 | CASSVDRGTEAFF
- | TRBV9 | CASSDDFTYNEQFF
- | TRBV19 | CATSSWAQTDDLKAFF
TRBD1 | TRBV4-3 | CASSQSPGTEKPSPLHF
TRBD1 | TRBV28 | CASSLSRDRGLNNEQFF
- | TRBV4-1 | CASSQGTRVSYEQYF
TRBD1 | TRBV11-2 | CASSQDRVQETQYF
- | TRBV7-9 | CATGGGGAALHF
- | TRBV6-5 | CATRIPGLTTYEQYF
TRBD1 | TRBV24-1 | CATSGGTGGSEQYF
- | TRBV11-1 | CASSLDNNQPQHF
TRBD2 | TRBV5-6 | CASSLWGSGSDTQYF
- | TRBV12-3/TRBV12-4 | CASKRERNEQYF
TRBD1 | TRBV6-5 | CASRGQGANTEAFF
TRBD1 | TRBV3-1/TRBV3-2 | CASSPTAGTGGYGYTF
- | TRBV19 | CASSRVRTDTQYF
- | TRBV18 | CASSPPGGGGYEQYF
TRBD2 | TRBV19 | CASSPVAGSQETQYF
TRBD2 | TRBV10-3 | CAILAGQGTDTQYF
- | TRBV30 | CAWNGRDEAFF
TRBD2 | TRBV4-2 | CASSQERGGQETQYF
- | TRBV7-9 | CASSTTWTPRSEAFF
- | TRBV6-5 | CASSYMRRNTEAFF
TRBD1 | TRBV3-1/TRBV3-2 | CASSPRDRATGELFF
TRBD1 | TRBV5-8 | CASSSGQGRTEAFF
- | TRBV24-1 | CATSDETGTIYF
- | TRBV7-2 | CASSSGDTDTQYF
- | TRBV5-4 | CASNPDGGETQYF
- | TRBV5-7 | CASSLRVYEQYF
- | TRBV5-1 | CASSPDRISYEQYF
TRBD1 | TRBV6-1 | CASSDPNRGEAFF
- | TRBV11-1 | CASSLGGRGTDTQYF
- | TRBV4-2 | CASSQSATGSSYEQYF
TRBD2 | TRBV3-1/TRBV3-2 | CASSQEPGLAGVGSYEQYF
- | TRBV18 | CASSPDYRANEQYF
TRBD1 | TRBV6-5 | CASRGDRGNYNEQFF
- | TRBV4-3 | CASSQVGVNSPLHF